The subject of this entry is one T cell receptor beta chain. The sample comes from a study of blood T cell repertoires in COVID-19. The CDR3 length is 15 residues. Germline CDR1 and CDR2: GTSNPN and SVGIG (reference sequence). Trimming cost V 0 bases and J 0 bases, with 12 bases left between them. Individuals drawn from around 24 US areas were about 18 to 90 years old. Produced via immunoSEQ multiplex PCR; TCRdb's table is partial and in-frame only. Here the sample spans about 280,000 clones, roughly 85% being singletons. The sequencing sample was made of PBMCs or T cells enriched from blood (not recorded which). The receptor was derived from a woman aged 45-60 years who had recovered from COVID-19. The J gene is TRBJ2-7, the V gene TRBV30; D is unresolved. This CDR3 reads CAWSVPPYPSYEQYF. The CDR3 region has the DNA TGTGCCTGGAGTGTCCCCCCCTACCCCTCCTACGAGCAGTACTTC.